This T cell receptor (beta chain) was obtained from a study of OX40 agonist ivuxolimab in advanced cancers. The overall study: The dose-escalation group included hepatocellular carcinoma, melanoma, renal cell carcinoma and head and neck cancer. Three patients got partial responses; one had hepatocellular carcinoma and two had cutaneous melanoma.

Findings of the study overall: Some patients without response likewise showed low normalized clonal expansion. By week 6 at 0.1 to 3.0 mg/kg, blood CD4+ and CD8+ T cells had expanded clonally.

The CDR3 length is 17 residues. Trimming left V 1 base short and J 6 bases short, with 19 bases between. From germline, CDR1 is LNHNV and CDR2 YYDKDF (reference sequence). The protocol was immunoSEQ multiplex PCR, while the TCRdb copy is restricted to in-frame clones and leaves out a portion. Found here are roughly 70,000 clones, approximately 90% of them singletons; the top ten hold about 0.53%. A note on this clone: The target antigen is unknown.

Sequenced material: CD4+ or CD8+ T cells sorted from blood, taken in a trial of the OX40 agonist ivuxolimab. The receptor's source is an adult with an advanced solid tumor such as melanoma, head and neck, liver or kidney cancer. The chain employs TRBV15 and TRBJ1-5, with D unclear. CDR3 coding DNA: TGTGCCACCAGCAGAGGGGTCATTCAGGAGCAAAGTCAGCCCCAGCATTTT. This encodes CATSRGVIQEQSQPQHF.